The 32 T cell receptor beta chains reported below all come from one sample, sequenced in a study of T cell responses to AZD1222 COVID-19 vaccine. Clones were read by immunoSEQ multiplex PCR, and TCRdb kept only the in-frame ones, dropping some. Here the sample spans some 180,000 clones, more than 85% being singletons. Sequences were derived from peripheral blood, sampled 28 days after the second AZD1222 dose. The receptors here all came from an adult who received the AZD1222 COVID-19 vaccine.

The chain is built from TRBV6-5 and TRBJ2-7; 9 bases are a match to TRBD1. CDR3 size: 14 residues. Germline loops: CDR1 MNHEY, CDR2 SVGAGI. Trimming removed 6 bases from V and 6 bases from J; junction bases left unmatched: 9. CDR3 sequence (DNA): TGTGCCAGCAGATTTTGGGACAGGGTGGCCGAGCAGTACTTC. It translates to CASRFWDRVAEQYF.

The chain links TRBV21-1 to TRBJ2-7; TRBD2, the D gene given by the table, was not confirmed from the DNA. TRBV21-1 is assigned pseudogene status. This CDR3 is built from 15 residues. In DNA, the CDR3 is TGTGCCAGCAGCAAAGGGGCTAGCGGGAGTTCCGAGCAGTACTTC. Its protein is CASSKGASGSSEQYF.

The V and J genes are TRBV5-1 and TRBJ2-3; D unclear. CDR1 is SGHRS, CDR2 YFSETQ, per germline. Trimming left V 4 bases short and J 0 bases short, with 9 bases between. The CDR3 totals 14 residues. The CDR3 is CASSVASSTDTQYF. CDR3 bases: TGCGCCAGCAGCGTGGCATCGAGCACAGATACGCAGTATTTT.

This chain joins TRBV6-5 and TRBJ2-7, with D possibly matching TRBD2 (6 bases). Germline CDR1 MNHEY, CDR2 SVGAGI. The V gene lost 9 bases and the J gene lost 2 bases, with 20 bases spanning the gap. The CDR3 has 15 amino acids. The CDR3 coding sequence is TGTGCCAGTCAAACAGTGGGGGGTTCCGCCTACGAGCAGTACTTC. It translates to CASQTVGGSAYEQYF.

This clone occurred a few times. The V call is TRBV19, the J call TRBJ1-5; 8 bases agree with TRBD1. Trimming took 4 bases from V and 4 from J; bases not matched to a gene: 6. From germline, CDR1 is LNHDA and CDR2 SQIVND (reference sequence). The length of the CDR3 is 15 residues. The chain's CDR3 is CASSSLTGGNQPQHF. DNA of the CDR3: TGTGCCAGTAGTAGCCTAACAGGGGGTAATCAGCCCCAGCATTTT.

V and J are TRBV6-5 and TRBJ1-1, with TRBD1 matching over 8 bases. With 4 bases clipped from V and 1 base from J, the junction kept 8 bases outside the gene matches. The CDR3 runs 16 residues. Germline-derived CDR1 and CDR2 are MNHEY and SVGAGI. CDR3 DNA: TGTGCCAGCAGTTCGCCCAGGGGGCCGGGGAACACTGAAGCTTTCTTT. As protein: CASSSPRGPGNTEAFF.

The V and J genes are TRBV2 and TRBJ2-1; no definite D call. The CDR3 has 14 amino acids. Trimming cost V 9 bases and J 0 bases, with 12 bases left between them. The germline V gene has CDR1 SNHLY and CDR2 FYNNEI. The CDR3 is CASPSWSSYNEQFF. The CDR3 coding sequence is TGTGCCAGTCCTTCTTGGAGCTCCTACAATGAGCAGTTCTTC.

The chain recombines TRBV24-1 with TRBJ1-2; weak D call: TRBD1 (5 bases). Germline V gives CDR1 KGHDR, CDR2 SFDVKD. This CDR3 has 14 residues. V lost 3 bases and J 2 bases, leaving 9 bases between the germline ends. The CDR3, as DNA: TGTGCCACCAGTGATACGGGACGGAACTATGGCTACACCTTC. Translation: CATSDTGRNYGYTF.

J is TRBJ2-1 and V is TRBV7-9, with D perhaps TRBD1 (6 bases). Per germline, CDR1 SEHNR and CDR2 FQNEAQ (reference sequence). V lost 0 bases and J lost 3, with 9 bases in between. The length of the CDR3 is 15 residues. The CDR3 DNA follows: TGTGCCAGCAGCTTAGCCTGGGGGCTCTACAATGAGCAGTTCTTC. Protein sequence: CASSLAWGLYNEQFF.

The rearrangement joins TRBV13 to TRBJ1-1; weak D call: TRBD1 (5 bases). The CDR3 loop spans 14 amino acids. Trimming cost V 4 bases and J 3 bases, with 12 bases left between them. Germline assignment: CDR1 PRHDT and CDR2 FYEKMQ (reference sequence). CDR3 bases: TGTGCCAGCAGCTCGATGGGGCGGGACACTGAAGCTTTCTTT. Protein sequence: CASSSMGRDTEAFF.

V usage is TRBV18 and J usage is TRBJ1-5, with D maybe TRBD1 (5 bases). The CDR3 runs 18 residues. The V gene's germline CDR1 is KGHSH and CDR2 LQKENI. The V and J ends lost 6 bases and 0 bases respectively, with 21 bases between them. CDR3 coding DNA: TGTGCCAGCTCCTACGACAGTCTCATAATGAATAGCAATCAGCCCCAGCATTTT. Protein sequence: CASSYDSLIMNSNQPQHF.

This chain uses TRBV27 with TRBJ2-1; maybe TRBD2 (7 bases). Looked up from germline, CDR1 is MNHEY and CDR2 is SMNVEV (reference sequence). The CDR3 is 13 residues long. Trimming stripped 3 bases from V and 9 bases from J, with 12 bases between. The CDR3, as DNA: TGTGCCAGCAGTTTCTCGGGGGGCGGTGAGCAGTTCTTC. Its protein product is CASSFSGGGEQFF.

The chain couples TRBV15 to TRBJ1-5; no clear D. The CDR3 runs to 17 residues. Germline loops: CDR1 LNHNV, CDR2 YYDKDF (reference sequence). V lost 3 bases and J lost 1, with 16 bases in between. The DNA for the CDR3 is TGTGCCACCAGCAGGAAAAACAAGGCACCGAGCAATCAGCCCCAGCATTTT. It translates to CATSRKNKAPSNQPQHF.

The rearrangement links TRBV4-2 to TRBJ2-1; tentatively, D is TRBD2 (6 bases). With 0 bases removed from V and 8 bases from J, the gap between germline ends came to 23 bases. The length of the CDR3 is 18 residues. Germline CDR1 LGHNA, CDR2 YNFKEQ. The CDR3 is CASSQDVLIVTGVHEQFF. CDR3 coding DNA: TGTGCCAGCAGCCAAGATGTACTAATTGTAACGGGAGTGCATGAGCAGTTCTTC.

The chain uses TRBV5-6 and TRBJ1-2; 10 bases are shared with TRBD1. J was trimmed by 8 bases and V by 4 bases; bases with no gene match: 11. From germline, CDR1 is SGHDT and CDR2 YYEEEE. There are 15 residues in the CDR3. The CDR3: CASSPDRGRPEGYTF. The CDR3 DNA follows: TGTGCCAGCAGCCCAGACAGGGGGCGTCCGGAGGGCTACACCTTC.

This clone was observed a handful of times. The chain is built from TRBV9 and TRBJ2-1, with TRBD1 matching over 8 bases. Germline CDR1 is SGDLS and CDR2 is YYNGEE. This CDR3 is 15 amino acids long. The ends lost 4 bases at V and 5 bases at J; junction bases unmatched: 8. The CDR3 nucleotides read TGTGCCAGCAGCCTTCGGACAGGGTTAAACAATGAGCAGTTCTTC. Its translation is CASSLRTGLNNEQFF.

This clone was counted between two and nine times. In DNA, the CDR3 is TGTGCCAGCATAAGACAGGGGGCTTCCTATAATTCACCCCTCCACTTT. Translated: CASIRQGASYNSPLHF. J is TRBJ1-6 and V is TRBV2, with TRBD1 matching 10 bases. V trimming: 7 bases; J trimming: 1 base; junction bases outside the gene matches: 4. This CDR3 contains 16 residues. The germline gives CDR1 SNHLY, CDR2 FYNNEI.

Here the CDR3 DNA reads TGTGCCAGCAGCTCGGAGGACTGGAAAACGTGGCGAGCCAAAAACATTCAGTACTTC. This translates into CASSSEDWKTWRAKNIQYF. The chain uses TRBV11-2 and TRBJ2-4; D perhaps matches TRBD2 (5 bases). Germline CDR1 reads SGHAT; CDR2 reads FQNNGV. V lost 4 bases and J 0 bases, leaving 22 bases between the germline ends. The CDR3 is 19 amino acids.

The chain carries TRBV6-6 and TRBJ1-1; D gene unclear. Germline lookup yields CDR1 MNHNY and CDR2 SVGAGI (reference sequence). There are 14 residues in the CDR3. V gave up 2 bases and J gave up 5 bases, with 12 bases separating them. The CDR3 nucleotides are TGTGCCAGCAGTTACGAGGCTAGGTGGACTGAAGCTTTCTTT. This encodes CASSYEARWTEAFF.

The chain is built from TRBV23-1 and TRBJ2-7; no reliable D call. TRBV23-1 is flagged as an ORF with uncertain function. The germline V and J ends were trimmed by 0 bases and 5 bases, with 14 bases remaining between them. The CDR3 is made up of 15 amino acids. The CDR3 here is CASSQSRIFGDEQYF. In nucleotides, the CDR3 is TGCGCCAGCAGTCAATCGCGCATATTTGGCGACGAGCAGTACTTC.

The chain uses TRBV7-9 and TRBJ1-3; D not certain. The CDR3 contains 15 residues. The ends were cut back, 5 bases at V and 1 base at J, with 12 bases in the middle. Germline CDR1 SEHNR, CDR2 FQNEAQ (reference sequence). The CDR3 is CASSPRQGSGNTIYF. The CDR3 DNA reads TGTGCCAGCAGCCCCAGACAAGGGTCTGGAAACACCATATATTTT.

The CDR3 sequence: CASSLRTGAYEQYF. The CDR3 bases are TGCGCCAGCAGCTTGCGGACAGGGGCCTACGAGCAGTACTTC. The V and J genes are TRBV5-1 and TRBJ2-7; 9 nucleotides agree with TRBD1. J gave up 2 bases and V 1 base, and 1 base lay outside the gene matches. CDR3 length: 14 residues. CDR1 and CDR2 from the germline V gene are SGHRS and YFSETQ.

The chain carries TRBV12-3 or TRBV12-4 and TRBJ1-5; TRBD1 might be the D (6 bases). This CDR3 region has 13 residues. Trimming took 3 bases from V and 7 from J, leaving 10 bases between them. The CDR3 DNA follows: TGTGCCAGCAGTTTGGGGGGCAGCCAGCCCCAGCATTTT. It yields the protein CASSLGGSQPQHF.

The gene calls are TRBV3-1 (or the pseudogene TRBV3-2) and TRBJ1-1; perhaps TRBD1 as D (5 bases). Germline V gives CDR1 LGHDT, CDR2 YNNKEL (reference sequence). CDR3 length equals 14 residues. The V end lost 4 bases, the J end lost 0 bases, and 9 bases lay between the germline ends. The CDR3 here is CASSRRGVNTEAFF. The DNA for the CDR3 is TGTGCCAGCAGCCGCCGGGGGGTGAACACTGAAGCTTTCTTT.

V gene TRBV7-8 combines with J gene TRBJ1-5, with 10 bases identical to TRBD1. The length of the CDR3 is 16 residues. V trimming: 5 bases; J trimming: 6 bases; junction bases outside the gene matches: 10. The germline gives CDR1 SGHVS, CDR2 FQNEAQ. The CDR3 here is CASSPQGQGNVQPQHF. CDR3 DNA: TGTGCCAGCAGCCCGCAGGGACAGGGGAACGTTCAGCCCCAGCATTTT. Complete variable domain (other parts from reference TRBV7-8 and TRBJ1-5): GAGVSQSPRYKVAKRGQDVALRCDPISGHVSLFWYQQALGQGPEFLTYFQNEAQLDKSGLPSDRFFAERPEGSVSTLKIQRTQQEDSAVYLCASSPQGQGNVQPQHFGDGTRLSIL.

The chain has TRBV27 and TRBJ2-4; D possibly corresponds to TRBD1 (6 bases). Trimming took 4 bases from V and 3 from J, leaving 19 bases between them. CDR1 MNHEY and CDR2 SMNVEV come from the germline V gene (reference sequence). The CDR3 totals 17 residues. The DNA for the CDR3 is TGTGCCAGCAGTTCAATTACAGGGAATCGAGGCAAAAACATTCAGTACTTC. Protein sequence: CASSSITGNRGKNIQYF.

The chain employs TRBV27 and TRBJ1-5; D gene unclear. The CDR3 has 13 residues. Trimming took 3 bases from V and 3 from J, leaving 6 bases between them. From germline, CDR1 is MNHEY and CDR2 SMNVEV (reference sequence). The CDR3 here is CASSFIFNQPQHF. CDR3 nucleotides: TGTGCCAGCAGTTTTATTTTCAATCAGCCCCAGCATTTT.

V is TRBV5-8 and J is TRBJ1-2; D gene ambiguous. Between the trimmed V and J ends, which lost 4 bases and 2 bases, there was a span of 18 bases. This CDR3 has 16 residues. CDR1 SGHTS and CDR2 YDEGEE come from the germline V gene. As DNA, the CDR3 is TGTGCCAGCAGCCCTGGCGTTGGGGTTAGGAACTATGGCTACACCTTC. It yields the protein CASSPGVGVRNYGYTF.

The chain links TRBV7-9 to TRBJ2-7, with 9 bases identical to TRBD2. The V gene's germline CDR1 is SEHNR and CDR2 FQNEAQ (reference sequence). This CDR3 spans 13 amino acids. The V and J ends lost 1 base and 9 bases, in that order; junction bases with no gene match: 4. CDR3 bases: TGTGCCAGCAGCTTAGTTGCGGGGGGGAGGCAGTACTTC. Translated: CASSLVAGGRQYF.

The gene calls are TRBV7-9 and TRBJ2-3; D is perhaps TRBD2 (6 bases). CDR1 and CDR2 (germline): SEHNR, FQNEAQ (reference sequence). The CDR3 covers 16 residues. Trimming took off 5 bases at V and 2 bases at J, with 17 bases between the two ends. The CDR3 region has the DNA TGTGCCAGCAGCGTTCCTCCCACGGGAGTCACAGATACGCAGTATTTT. This translates into CASSVPPTGVTDTQYF.

The gene calls are TRBV5-6 and TRBJ1-2; 7 positions match TRBD1. Germline V gene sequence: CDR1 SGHDT, CDR2 YYEEEE. The V gene end was trimmed by 7 bases and the J gene end by 3 bases; junction bases not matched to a gene: 15. The CDR3 spans 16 residues. CDR3 DNA sequence: TGTGCCAGCCGACTAAGGGGGCGTTCAATCCACTATGGCTACACCTTC. Its protein product is CASRLRGRSIHYGYTF. Full variable domain (outside the CDR3, taken from reference TRBV5-6 and TRBJ1-2): DAGVTQSPTHLIKTRGQQVTLRCSPKSGHDTVSWYQQALGQGPQFIFQYYEEEERQRGNFPDRFSGHQFPNYSSELNVNALLLGDSALYLCASRLRGRSIHYGYTFGSGTRLTVV.

The chain couples TRBV19 to TRBJ2-3; TRBD1 aligns across 9 bases. Germline CDR1 and CDR2: LNHDA and SQIVND (reference sequence). J gave up 5 bases and V 4 bases, and 10 bases lay outside the gene matches. The CDR3 is 16 residues long. The CDR3 reads CASSRLGTGSKDTQYF. The CDR3 nucleotides read TGTGCCAGTAGTAGACTAGGGACAGGGTCGAAAGATACGCAGTATTTT.